Detailed here is one T cell receptor (beta chain). Which antigen it targets is not known. No base qualities exist here, and no much larger clone lies one base off it. This entry belongs to a study of cytomegalovirus exposure and HLA in healthy donors (dated by TCRdb to 2015 to 2018). Study-wide context: An earlier analysis of 587 of the donors reported approximately 300 Gb of sequence data and roughly 100 million unique TCR beta sequences from approximately 180 million T cells. An early release that covered around 590 HLA-typed donors contained approximately 300 gigabases of sequencing data and roughly 84 million unique TCR sequences. Of the 300 to 500 genotyped donors, 81% were placed in the genetic ancestry cluster associated with self-reported Caucasian donors. The aim of the study was to test whether cataloging public T cell receptors could identify signatures of past pathogen exposure. The T cell repertoires of 666 subjects were profiled by immunosequencing and related to cytomegalovirus serostatus. In addition to the first cohort of 666 subjects, a separate validation cohort of 120 different subjects was used. To predict cytomegalovirus infection status, the study combined high-throughput TCR immunosequencing, statistical association of individual TCRs with disease status, and machine learning. In a later analysis, previously published TCR beta repertoires from several hundred donors were re-analyzed and high-resolution HLA genotyping was added so that TCR occurrence patterns could be studied. The later analysis used no new phenotypic data to find candidate immune exposures, relying instead on TCR beta sequences and their occurrence across donors. In an earlier analysis of more than 550 of the donors, high-throughput TCR beta sequencing was used to judge whether each TCR beta V gene segment behaved as functional or pseudogenic. Donor age, sex, ethnicity and CMV serostatus were compiled alongside the repertoire data. A later genetic analysis used genome-wide SNP genotypes for about 65% of the 666 donors, treating that subset as a discovery cohort. Every discovery cohort repertoire had been produced on one sequencing platform. HLA typing covered class I and class II loci at four-digit resolution. The number of donors typed differed by locus, with roughly 620-630 for A, B, C, DRB1 and DQB1, 522 for DQA1, approximately 580 for DPA1, and around 460 for DPB1. Four to six DR-DQ haplotypes were handled as single units for association and clustering, since linkage in the cohort was strong. Among around 400 genotyped donors of the cohort, an average of approximately 240,000 unique TCR beta nucleotide sequences was sequenced per donor, of which about 18% were non-productive. The full study reports these points: In vitro tests confirmed that a few of the cytomegalovirus-associated TCR beta chains recognize cytomegalovirus antigens. According to a later analysis, most CMV-associated TCR beta chains appeared to be HLA-restricted, and the HLA associations seemed to be driven largely by CMV exposure. The classifier was reported to diagnose cytomegalovirus status with high specificity and sensitivity in both the original cohort and the validation cohort. When HLA alleles, especially DR and DQ, strongly co-occurred, TCR associations were difficult to assign to individual alleles. Most TCR sequences were observed very rarely across donors, whereas some public TCRs were present in many individuals. V-gene and J-gene trimming of TCR beta chains was associated with a missense DCLRE1C variant in a later genetic analysis, and the association was replicated in an independent cohort. A later analysis found that HLA-associated TCR beta chains were more clonally expanded and had lower generation probabilities than equally common non-associated chains. The 87-base-pair reads could not distinguish some IMGT-functional V segments, including TRBV6-2 and TRBV6-3, so those segments were excluded. A cluster of highly shared sequence variants was judged likely to be a technical artifact of the sequencing pipeline. For the cohort, immune exposure information was limited to CMV serostatus. Correlated functional status among segregating V segments might reflect linkage disequilibrium, but an unknown experimental factor could not be ruled out. In an earlier analysis of about 600 of the donors, most TCR beta V segments appeared in productive rearrangements about 90% or about 30% of the time, broadly matching IMGT annotations. According to a later analysis, parvovirus B19, influenza, CMV and Epstein-Barr virus appeared linked to several top co-occurrence clusters. This cohort had only TCR beta chains sequenced, and the lack of alpha or paired-chain data limited which features could be detected. A further reported finding was that TCR beta sequences accurately predicted the HLA-A and HLA-B alleles for most subjects in the first cohort. In a later genetic analysis, fewer N-insertions in productive TCRs were reported among donors in an Asian-associated ancestry cluster than the roughly 640-donor mean. HLA typing was unavailable for some donors at each locus, so association tests used only the typed subset. A total of about 180 TCR beta chains were listed by the study as associated with cytomegalovirus. The authors suggested that the approach could potentially be extended to other disease states and immunological phenotypes. At a false discovery rate of 0.05, a later analysis linked under 20,000 TCR beta sequences to specific HLA alleles. Some 16 rarely observed V segments, including chromosome 9 orphons, were excluded from the earlier analysis of some 590 of the donors because counts were too low. In a later analysis, the rate of TCR association differed among HLA loci, with DRB1 alleles having the most associated TCRs and HLA-C alleles having the fewest. The presence/absence analyses assumed that sequencing depth was roughly uniform across donors, and that assumption may not be true.

The cohort comprised several hundred healthy bone marrow donors. At the time of sampling, all cohort members were nominally healthy, though unrecorded immune exposures were likely present. The donor tested CMV seronegative and was one of the 352 seronegative cohort members. A peripheral blood sample was provided by each donor, and peripheral blood mononuclear cells were used for TCR beta sequencing. Genomic DNA was extracted from the blood cell samples with the Qiagen DNeasy Blood Extraction Kit. There are 14 amino acids in the CDR3, from cysteine to phenylalanine inclusive. Here the CDR3 DNA is all that survives: 42 bases in frame from base 1. The germline V gene specifies SQVTM as CDR1 and ANQGSEA as CDR2. V and J are trimmed by 5 bases and 3 bases, and the gene matches miss 6 bases of the junction. The library was produced with the immunoSEQ multiplex PCR assay. The multiplex PCR relied on a mix of 60 forward primers for TCR Vbeta segments and 13 reverse primers for TCR Jbeta segments. A multiplex PCR assay on genomic DNA amplified the CDR3 region of rearranged TCR beta genes. Amplified TCR beta libraries were sequenced as 87-base-pair reads on the Illumina HiSeq System. From the authors' description of their analysis: A later analysis tallied tens of millions of unique TCR beta chains across the 666 repertoires, and about 10 million of those chains were shared by two or more donors. A nearest-neighbor algorithm error-corrected the raw reads and collapsed the reads into unique sequences, merging closely related sequences to remove PCR and sequencing errors. V, D and J gene segments were assigned by aligning CDR3 sequences to IMGT reference sequences. For a sequence to be retained, a match of at least six nucleotides was required to both a V gene segment and a J gene segment. A rearrangement was called productive if the CDR3 had no stop codons and remained in frame with V and J, and every other rearrangement was called non-productive. Following IMGT convention, CDR3 was defined as the stretch from the second conserved V-encoded cysteine up to the conserved J-encoded phenylalanine. The earlier analysis of 500 to 650 of the donors excluded any sequence lacking an unambiguous match to a single V gene segment. In an earlier analysis of some 590 of the donors, V segments were called functional above 56.7% productive rearrangements and were called segregating when the between-donor standard deviation exceeded 5%. A statistical classification framework was developed to diagnose cytomegalovirus status using the catalog of TCR beta chain sequences. V and J gene assignment, in a later analysis, came from comparing TCR nucleotide sequences with IMGT/GENE-DB human TR gene sequences. A later analysis assigned CDR3 sequences and most-parsimonious VDJ recombination scenarios with the TCRdist pipeline. In a later analysis, each TCR beta chain was defined by its CDR3 amino acid sequence together with its V-gene family, and reads lacking a unique V-gene family were excluded. In a later analysis, 550 to 650 highly shared, low-generation-probability nucleotide sequences were removed to address suspected cross-contamination and a sequencing artifact. In a later analysis, a clonal expansion index for each public chain was calculated from normalized within-repertoire ranks of inferred template counts. Generation probabilities in a later analysis came from a VDJ recombination model fitted to out-of-frame rearrangements, and those results were checked against IGoR. In a later analysis, TCR-TCR, TCR-HLA and TCR-CMV co-occurrence was scored with hypergeometric tests, and a repertoire-size bias correction was applied to TCR pairs. In a later analysis, false discovery rates were estimated by permuting HLA or CMV assignments 20 times. In a later analysis, co-occurring TCRs were grouped using DBSCAN, and TCRdist sequence similarity was added for clustering within HLA-allele-positive subsets. For co-occurrence clustering, repertoires with fewer than 30,000 or more than 120,000 public chains were excluded, along with about five repertoires with anomalous nucleotide sharing. The table comes from immuneACCESS by way of TCRdb, which keeps in-frame sequences with V and J called. Part of the clones is missing from these tables; in studies checked, under half for an unresolved V gene and the rest for unknown reasons. For V, J and clone size, that table is used; D and trimming come from the DNA. The sample contains 75,000 to 100,000 clones, over 75% of them found a single time. The leading ten clones occupy around 3.5% of the sample.

The sample consisted of PBMCs. Recombination linked TRBV29-1 to TRBJ2-7, and 11 junction bases match TRBD1. This TCR came from a middle-aged man in good health and CMV-seronegative. At the DNA level, the sequence is TGCAGCGTTCGGGCCGGGACAGGGGGCTACGAGCAGTACTTC. The resulting protein is CSVRAGTGGYEQYF.